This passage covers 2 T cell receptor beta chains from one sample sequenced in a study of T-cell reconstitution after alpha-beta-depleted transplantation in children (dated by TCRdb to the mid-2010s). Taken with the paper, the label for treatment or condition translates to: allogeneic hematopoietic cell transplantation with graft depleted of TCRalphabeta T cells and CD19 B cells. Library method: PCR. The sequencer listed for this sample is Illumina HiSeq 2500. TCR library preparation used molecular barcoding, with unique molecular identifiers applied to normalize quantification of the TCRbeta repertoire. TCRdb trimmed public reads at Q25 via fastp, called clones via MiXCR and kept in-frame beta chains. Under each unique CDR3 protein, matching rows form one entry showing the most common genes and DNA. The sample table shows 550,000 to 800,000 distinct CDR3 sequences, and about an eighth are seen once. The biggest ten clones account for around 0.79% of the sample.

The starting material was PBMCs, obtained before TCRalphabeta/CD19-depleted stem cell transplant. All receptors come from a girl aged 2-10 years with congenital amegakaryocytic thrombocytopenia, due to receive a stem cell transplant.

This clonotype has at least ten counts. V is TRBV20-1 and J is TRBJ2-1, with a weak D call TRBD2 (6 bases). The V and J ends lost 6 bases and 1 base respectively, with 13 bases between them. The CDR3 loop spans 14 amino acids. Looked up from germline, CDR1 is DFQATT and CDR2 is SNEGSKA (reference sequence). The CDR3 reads CSAGGGPSYNEQFF. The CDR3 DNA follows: TGCAGTGCCGGAGGAGGGCCTTCCTACAATGAGCAGTTCTTC.

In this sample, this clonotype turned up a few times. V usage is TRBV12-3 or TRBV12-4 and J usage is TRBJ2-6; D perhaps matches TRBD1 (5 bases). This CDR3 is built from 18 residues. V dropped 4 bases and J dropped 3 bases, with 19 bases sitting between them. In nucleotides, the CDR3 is TGTGCCAGCAGTTCGACAGTTAGTTCTGAGTTTGGGGCCAACGTCCTGACTTTC. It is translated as CASSSTVSSEFGANVLTF.